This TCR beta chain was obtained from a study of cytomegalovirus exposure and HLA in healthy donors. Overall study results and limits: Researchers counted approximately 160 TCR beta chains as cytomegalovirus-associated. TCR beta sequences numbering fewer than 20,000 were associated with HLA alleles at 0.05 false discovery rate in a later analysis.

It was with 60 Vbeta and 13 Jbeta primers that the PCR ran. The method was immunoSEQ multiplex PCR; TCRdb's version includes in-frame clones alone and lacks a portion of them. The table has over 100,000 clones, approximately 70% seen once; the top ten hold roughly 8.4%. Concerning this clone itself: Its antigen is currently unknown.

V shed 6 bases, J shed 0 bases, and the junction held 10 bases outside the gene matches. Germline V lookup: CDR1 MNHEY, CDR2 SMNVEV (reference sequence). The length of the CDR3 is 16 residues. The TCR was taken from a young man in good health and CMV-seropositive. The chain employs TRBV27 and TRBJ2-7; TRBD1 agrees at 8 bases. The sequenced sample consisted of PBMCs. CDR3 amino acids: CASRRPPGTGSYEQYF. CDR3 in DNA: TGTGCCAGCAGACGCCCTCCCGGGACAGGCTCCTACGAGCAGTACTTC.